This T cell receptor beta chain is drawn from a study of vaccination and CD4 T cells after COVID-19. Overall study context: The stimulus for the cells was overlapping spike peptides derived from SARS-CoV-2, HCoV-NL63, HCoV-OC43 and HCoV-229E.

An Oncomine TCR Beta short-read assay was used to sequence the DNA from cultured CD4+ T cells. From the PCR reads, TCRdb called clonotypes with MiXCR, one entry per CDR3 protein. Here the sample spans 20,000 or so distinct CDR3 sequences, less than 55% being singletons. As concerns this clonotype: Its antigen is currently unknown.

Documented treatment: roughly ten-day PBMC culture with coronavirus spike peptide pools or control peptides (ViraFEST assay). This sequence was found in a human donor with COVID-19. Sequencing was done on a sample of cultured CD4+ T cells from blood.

The CDR3 reads CASSFIQRGRSGELFF. CDR3 nucleotide sequence: TGTGCCAGCAGTTTTATCCAGCGGGGACGTTCCGGGGAGCTGTTTTTT. The J gene is TRBJ2-2, the V gene TRBV28, with 7 bases identical to TRBD2. The germline V gene encodes CDR1 MDHEN and CDR2 SYDVKM. V lost 3 bases to trimming and J lost 6 bases; unmatched junction nucleotides: 10. CDR3 length equals 16 residues.